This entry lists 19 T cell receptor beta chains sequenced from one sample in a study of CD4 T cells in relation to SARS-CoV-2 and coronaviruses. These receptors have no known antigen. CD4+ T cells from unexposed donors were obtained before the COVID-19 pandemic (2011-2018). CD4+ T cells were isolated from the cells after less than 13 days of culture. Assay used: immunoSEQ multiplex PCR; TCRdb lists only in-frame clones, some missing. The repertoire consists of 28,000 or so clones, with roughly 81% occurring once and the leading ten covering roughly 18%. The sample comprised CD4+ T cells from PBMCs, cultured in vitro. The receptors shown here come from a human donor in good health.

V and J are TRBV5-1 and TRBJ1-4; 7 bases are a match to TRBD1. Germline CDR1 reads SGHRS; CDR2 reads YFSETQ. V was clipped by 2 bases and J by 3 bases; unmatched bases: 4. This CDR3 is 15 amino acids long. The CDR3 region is CASSFEGGSNEKLFF. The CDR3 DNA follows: TGCGCCAGCAGCTTTGAAGGGGGCTCTAATGAAAAACTGTTTTTT.

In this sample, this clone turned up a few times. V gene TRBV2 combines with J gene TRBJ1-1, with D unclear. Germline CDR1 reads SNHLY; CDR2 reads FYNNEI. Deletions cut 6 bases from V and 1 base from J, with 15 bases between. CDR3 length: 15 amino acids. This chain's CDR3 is CASRARGGGNTEAFF. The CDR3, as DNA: TGTGCCAGCAGAGCTCGGGGTGGCGGGAACACTGAAGCTTTCTTT.

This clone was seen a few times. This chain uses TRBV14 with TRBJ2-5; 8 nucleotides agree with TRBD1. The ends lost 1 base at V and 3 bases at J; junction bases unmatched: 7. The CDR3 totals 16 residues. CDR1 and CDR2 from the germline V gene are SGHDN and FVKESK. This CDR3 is CASSQGVGQAEETQYF. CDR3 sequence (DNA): TGTGCCAGCAGCCAAGGTGTGGGACAGGCCGAAGAGACCCAGTACTTC.

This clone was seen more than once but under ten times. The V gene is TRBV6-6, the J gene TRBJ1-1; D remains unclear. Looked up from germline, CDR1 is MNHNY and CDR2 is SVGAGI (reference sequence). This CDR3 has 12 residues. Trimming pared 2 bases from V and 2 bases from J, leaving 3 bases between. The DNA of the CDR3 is TGTGCCAGCAGTTACCGCAACACTGAAGCTTTCTTT. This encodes CASSYRNTEAFF.

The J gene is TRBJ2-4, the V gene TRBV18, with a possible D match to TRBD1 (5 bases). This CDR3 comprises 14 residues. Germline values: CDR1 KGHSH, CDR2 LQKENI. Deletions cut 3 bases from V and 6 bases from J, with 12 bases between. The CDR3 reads CASSPDSWGNIQYF. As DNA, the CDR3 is TGTGCCAGCTCACCCGACAGTTGGGGAAACATTCAGTACTTC. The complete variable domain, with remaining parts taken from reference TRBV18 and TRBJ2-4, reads NAGVMQNPRHLVRRRGQEARLRCSPMKGHSHVYWYRQLPEEGLKFMVYLQKENIIDESGMPKERFSAEFPKEGPSILRIQQVVRGDSAAYFCASSPDSWGNIQYFGAGTRLSVL.

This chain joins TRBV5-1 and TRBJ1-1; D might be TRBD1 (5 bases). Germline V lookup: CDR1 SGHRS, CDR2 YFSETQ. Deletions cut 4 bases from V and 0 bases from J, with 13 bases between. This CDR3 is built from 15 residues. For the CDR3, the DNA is TGCGCCAGCAGCCCTACTCAGGGCCTGAACACTGAAGCTTTCTTT. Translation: CASSPTQGLNTEAFF.

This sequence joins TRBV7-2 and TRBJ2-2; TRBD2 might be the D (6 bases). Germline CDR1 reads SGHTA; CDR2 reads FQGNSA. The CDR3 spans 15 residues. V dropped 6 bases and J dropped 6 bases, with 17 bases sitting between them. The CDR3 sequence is CASRPLGAGPGELFF. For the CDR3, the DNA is TGTGCCAGCAGGCCACTCGGGGCGGGGCCCGGGGAGCTGTTTTTT. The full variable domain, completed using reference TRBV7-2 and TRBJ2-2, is GAGVSQSPSNKVTEKGKDVELRCDPISGHTALYWYRQSLGQGLEFLIYFQGNSAPDKSGLPSDRFSAERTGGSVSTLTIQRTQQEDSAVYLCASRPLGAGPGELFFGEGSRLTVL.

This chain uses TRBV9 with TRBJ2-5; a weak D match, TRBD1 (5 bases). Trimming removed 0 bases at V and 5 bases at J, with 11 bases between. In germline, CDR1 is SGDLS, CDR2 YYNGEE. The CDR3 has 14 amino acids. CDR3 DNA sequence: TGTGCCAGCAGCGTAGCAGGGTCAGGGGAGACCCAGTACTTC. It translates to CASSVAGSGETQYF.

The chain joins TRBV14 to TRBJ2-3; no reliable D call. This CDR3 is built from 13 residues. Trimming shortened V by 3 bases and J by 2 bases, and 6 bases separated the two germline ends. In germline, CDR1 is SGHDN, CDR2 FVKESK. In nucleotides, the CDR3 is TGTGCCAGCAGCCACACCTTCACAGATACGCAGTATTTT. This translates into CASSHTFTDTQYF.

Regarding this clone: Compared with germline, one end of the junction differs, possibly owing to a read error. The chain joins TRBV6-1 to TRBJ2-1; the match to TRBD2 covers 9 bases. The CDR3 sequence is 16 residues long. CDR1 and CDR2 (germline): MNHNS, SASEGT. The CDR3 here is CASREAGGGAYNEQFF. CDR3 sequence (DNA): TGTGCCAGCAGGGAAGCGGGAGGTGGCGCCTACAATGAGCAGTTCTTC.

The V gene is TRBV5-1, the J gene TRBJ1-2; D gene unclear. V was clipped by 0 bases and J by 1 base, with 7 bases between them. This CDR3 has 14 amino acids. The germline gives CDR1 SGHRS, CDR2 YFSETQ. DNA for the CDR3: TGCGCCAGCAGCTTGGGACAACTTAACTATGGCTACACCTTC. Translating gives CASSLGQLNYGYTF.

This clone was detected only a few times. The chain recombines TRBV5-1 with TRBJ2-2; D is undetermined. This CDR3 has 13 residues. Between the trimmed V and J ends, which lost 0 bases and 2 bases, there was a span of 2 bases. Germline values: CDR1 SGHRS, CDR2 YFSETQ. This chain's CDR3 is CASSLDNTGELFF. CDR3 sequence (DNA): TGCGCCAGCAGCTTGGACAACACCGGGGAGCTGTTTTTT.

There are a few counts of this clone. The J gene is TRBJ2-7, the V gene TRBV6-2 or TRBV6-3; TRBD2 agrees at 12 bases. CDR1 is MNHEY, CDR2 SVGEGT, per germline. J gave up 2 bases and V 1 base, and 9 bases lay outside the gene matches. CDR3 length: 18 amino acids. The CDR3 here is CASSYYGLAGGLAYEQYF. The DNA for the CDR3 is TGTGCCAGCAGTTACTACGGGCTAGCGGGGGGGCTAGCCTACGAGCAGTACTTC.

For the CDR3, the DNA is TGTGCCAGCATTGGACTGGGGGGCGTGAACACTGAAGCTTTCTTT. It codes for CASIGLGGVNTEAFF. The V and J genes are TRBV7-2 and TRBJ1-1; D possibly corresponds to TRBD1 (6 bases). CDR3 length: 15 amino acids. V dropped 7 bases and J dropped 0 bases, with 15 bases sitting between them. In germline, CDR1 is SGHTA, CDR2 FQGNSA.

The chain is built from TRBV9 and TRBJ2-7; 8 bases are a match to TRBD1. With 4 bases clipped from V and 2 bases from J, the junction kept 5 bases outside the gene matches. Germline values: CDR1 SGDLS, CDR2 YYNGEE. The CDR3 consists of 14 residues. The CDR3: CASSPTGAAYEQYF. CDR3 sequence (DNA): TGTGCCAGCAGCCCGACAGGGGCGGCCTACGAGCAGTACTTC.

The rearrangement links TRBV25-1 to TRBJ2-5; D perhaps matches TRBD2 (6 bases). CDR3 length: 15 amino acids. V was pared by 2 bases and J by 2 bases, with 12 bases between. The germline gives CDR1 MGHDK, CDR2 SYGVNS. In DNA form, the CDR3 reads TGTGCCAGCAGTGAACATGGTGGGACTCAAGAGACCCAGTACTTC. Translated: CASSEHGGTQETQYF.

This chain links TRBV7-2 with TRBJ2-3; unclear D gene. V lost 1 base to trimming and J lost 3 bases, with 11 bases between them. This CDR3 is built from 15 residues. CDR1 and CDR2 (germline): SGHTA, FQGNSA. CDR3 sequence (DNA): TGTGCCAGCAGCTTAGAATCTAGGGCTACAGATACGCAGTATTTT. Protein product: CASSLESRATDTQYF.

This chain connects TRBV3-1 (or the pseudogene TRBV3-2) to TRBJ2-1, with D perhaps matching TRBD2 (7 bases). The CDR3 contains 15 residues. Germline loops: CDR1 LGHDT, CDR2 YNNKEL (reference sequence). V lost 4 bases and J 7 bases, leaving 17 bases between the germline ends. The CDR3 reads CASSPQGLAVNEQFF. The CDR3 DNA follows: TGTGCCAGCAGCCCTCAGGGGCTAGCGGTAAATGAGCAGTTCTTC.

CDR3 sequence reads: CASSVWRPGGQSEQYF. As DNA, the CDR3 is TGTGCCAGCAGTGTTTGGAGACCAGGGGGCCAAAGCGAGCAGTACTTC. The chain is built from TRBV6-7 and TRBJ2-7; 8 bases line up with TRBD1. TRBV6-7 is an open reading frame, and its role is uncertain. V lost 5 bases, J lost 6 bases, and 15 bases stayed unmatched. The CDR3 runs 16 residues.